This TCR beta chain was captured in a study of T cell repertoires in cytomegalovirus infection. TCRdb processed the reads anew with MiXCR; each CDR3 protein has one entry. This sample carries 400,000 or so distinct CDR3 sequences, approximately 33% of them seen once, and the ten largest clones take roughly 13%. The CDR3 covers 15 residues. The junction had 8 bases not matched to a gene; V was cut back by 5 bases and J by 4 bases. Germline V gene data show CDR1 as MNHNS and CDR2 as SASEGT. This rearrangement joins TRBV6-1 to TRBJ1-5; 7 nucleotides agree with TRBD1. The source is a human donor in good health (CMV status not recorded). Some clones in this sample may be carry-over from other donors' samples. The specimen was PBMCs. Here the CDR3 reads CASSLTGTENQPQHF. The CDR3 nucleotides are TGTGCCAGCAGTCTAACCGGGACAGAAAATCAGCCCCAGCATTTT.